This T cell receptor beta chain stems from a study of blood T cell repertoires in COVID-19. In the study overall: There were acute and convalescent COVID-19 samples, and they came from the United States, Italy and Spain. PBMCs, B-cell-depleted T cells, or T cells were the source of the cDNA or gDNA that made up the material.

The CDR3 contains 14 residues. Germline V gene lookup returns CDR1 SGHKS and CDR2 YYEKEE (reference sequence). Losses at the gene ends were 4 bases for V and 5 bases for J; bases not matched to a gene: 5. Clones were read by immunoSEQ multiplex PCR, and TCRdb kept only the in-frame ones, dropping some. This sample has approximately 440,000 clones, with about 91% found just once. The sample consisted of peripheral blood. The chain links TRBV5-5 to TRBJ1-4; 7 nucleotides line up with TRBD1. This clonotype was sampled from a woman in her fifties or sixties with COVID-19, enrolled during active disease. The CDR3 loop is CASSLTGSNEKLFF. CDR3 in DNA: TGTGCCAGCAGCCTGACAGGGTCAAATGAAAAACTGTTTTTT.